The 10 T cell receptor beta chains listed next were all sequenced from one sample in a study of cytomegalovirus exposure and HLA in healthy donors. PCR was performed using 60 Vbeta and 13 Jbeta primers. Generated by immunoSEQ multiplex PCR, the TCRdb table keeps only in-frame clones and is missing some. The profile covers tens of thousands of clones, with roughly 80% appearing a single time and 0.95% to 1.5% taken by the ten largest. The specimen was PBMCs. The receptors were sampled from a girl aged 2 to 10 in good health and CMV-seropositive.

The chain combines TRBV29-1 with TRBJ1-1, with 11 bases identical to TRBD1. The CDR3 spans 12 residues. V was pared by 7 bases and J by 3 bases, with 1 base of the junction left unmatched. Per the germline V gene, CDR1 is SQVTM and CDR2 is ANQGSEA. As DNA, the CDR3 is TGCAGCGGGGACAGGGGGGACACTGAAGCTTTCTTT. Protein product: CSGDRGDTEAFF. The full variable domain, rest sourced from reference TRBV29-1 and TRBJ1-1, is SAVISQKPSRDICQRGTSLTIQCQVDSQVTMMFWYRQQPGQSLTLIATANQGSEATYESGFVIDKFPISRPNLTFSTLTVSNMSPEDSSIYLCSGDRGDTEAFFGQGTRLTVV.

The V call is TRBV2, the J call TRBJ1-2, with 7 bases fitting TRBD1. Germline values: CDR1 SNHLY, CDR2 FYNNEI. The CDR3 runs to 15 residues. Trimming cost V 6 bases and J 5 bases; bases outside gene matches: 12. CDR3 protein: CASSPRGTLFYGYTF. The CDR3 DNA reads as TGTGCCAGCAGCCCCAGGGGGACCCTATTTTATGGCTACACCTTC.

The chain couples TRBV6-1 to TRBJ1-1, with D tentatively TRBD1 (5 bases). The V end was cut by 4 bases, the J end by 3 bases, with 18 bases between. The CDR3 is 16 amino acids. CDR1 is MNHNS and CDR2 is SASEGT in the germline V gene. CDR3 nucleotides: TGTGCCAGCAGTGTGCGACAGCACCCACATCACACTGAAGCTTTCTTT. Its protein is CASSVRQHPHHTEAFF.

The V and J genes are TRBV7-3 and TRBJ1-3, with TRBD1 identical over 8 bases. Trimming cost V 0 bases and J 4 bases; bases outside gene matches: 20. The CDR3 totals 21 residues. The germline V gene encodes CDR1 SGHTA and CDR2 FQGTGA. CDR3: CASSLTGTGTGVLYSGNTIYF. DNA of the CDR3: TGTGCCAGCAGCTTAACTGGGACTGGGACAGGCGTTCTCTACTCCGGAAACACCATATATTTT. The complete variable domain, with remaining parts taken from reference TRBV7-3 and TRBJ1-3, reads GAGVSQTPSNKVTEKGKYVELRCDPISGHTALYWYRQSLGQGPEFLIYFQGTGAADDSGLPNDRFFAVRPEGSVSTLKIQRTERGDSAVYLCASSLTGTGTGVLYSGNTIYFGEGSWLTVV.

This clone was detected once. This chain links TRBV7-6 with TRBJ2-1; 8 bases fit TRBD2. CDR1 is SGHVS and CDR2 is FNYEAQ in the germline V gene. With 0 bases clipped from V and 4 bases from J, the junction kept 2 bases outside the gene matches. This CDR3 comprises 15 residues. Here the CDR3 reads CASSLAGTRYNEQFF. For the CDR3, the DNA is TGTGCCAGCAGCTTAGCCGGGACTAGGTACAATGAGCAGTTCTTC.

The chain recombines TRBV5-1 with TRBJ1-2, with D perhaps TRBD1 (5 bases). Trimming left V 4 bases short and J 7 bases short, with 20 bases between. This CDR3 has 15 amino acids. CDR1 SGHRS and CDR2 YFSETQ come from the germline V gene. The CDR3 nucleotides read TGCGCCAGCAGCACAAATCAGGGCTCCCCCTTTGGCTACACCTTC. Its protein is CASSTNQGSPFGYTF.

This chain connects TRBV13 to TRBJ2-1; no clear D. The V gene's germline CDR1 is PRHDT and CDR2 FYEKMQ (reference sequence). V shed 3 bases and J shed 2 bases, with 11 bases lying between them. The CDR3 totals 15 residues. The CDR3 DNA reads TGTGCCAGCAGCTTTAACCCCGGTACCTACAATGAGCAGTTCTTC. Encoded protein: CASSFNPGTYNEQFF.

The rearrangement joins TRBV30 to TRBJ1-2; D gene unclear. Between the trimmed V and J ends, which lost 0 bases and 6 bases, there was a span of 14 bases. Germline CDR1 and CDR2: GTSNPN and SVGIG (reference sequence). The CDR3 is 14 residues long. CDR3 residues: CAWSVYGKLNGYTF. In nucleotides, the CDR3 is TGTGCCTGGAGTGTATACGGGAAATTGAATGGCTACACCTTC. Looking up the rest from reference TRBV30 and TRBJ1-2 gives the full variable domain: SQTIHQWPATLVQPVGSPLSLECTVEGTSNPNLYWYRQAAGRGLQLLFYSVGIGQISSEVPQNLSASRPQDRQFILSSKKLLLSDSGFYLCAWSVYGKLNGYTFGSGTRLTVV.

In this sample, this clone turned up once. V is TRBV6-5 and J is TRBJ2-7; a possible D gene is TRBD2 (5 bases). Germline V CDR1 and CDR2: MNHEY, SVGAGI. This CDR3 region has 13 residues. The germline V and J ends were trimmed by 5 bases and 3 bases, with 11 bases remaining between them. The chain's CDR3 is CASSLGDHYEQYF. For the CDR3, the DNA is TGTGCCAGCAGTCTGGGAGATCACTACGAGCAGTACTTC.

This clone has just one count. V usage is TRBV28 and J usage is TRBJ1-4; no clear D gene. Germline V gene sequence: CDR1 MDHEN, CDR2 SYDVKM. V lost 3 bases, J lost 7 bases, and 3 bases lay in between. The CDR3 contains 11 residues. The CDR3 coding sequence is TGTGCCAGCAGTTTCAGTGAAAAACTGTTTTTT. Amino acids: CASSFSEKLFF.